The 10 T cell receptor beta chains below all came from one sample that was sequenced in a study of T cells in Graves' hyperthyroidism and ophthalmopathy. Amplification of TCR beta CDR3 regions used RNA as the template. The TCR CDR3 first-round RT-PCR relied on the HTBI primer set. Using its own MiXCR run on the multiplex PCR reads, TCRdb lists one record per CDR3 protein. The table shows fewer than 700,000 distinct CDR3 sequences, with 17% occurring only once. The sequenced sample was blood. The receptors come from a woman between 18 and 29 years old with Graves' ophthalmopathy.

The chain uses TRBV30 and TRBJ2-7; unclear D gene. The CDR3 sequence is 14 residues long. Germline values: CDR1 GTSNPN, CDR2 SVGIG (reference sequence). V dropped 4 bases and J dropped 0 bases, with 13 bases sitting between them. CDR3 in amino acids: CAWNQAQLSYEQYF. In DNA, the CDR3 is TGTGCCTGGAATCAGGCCCAGCTCTCCTACGAGCAGTACTTC.

The chain carries TRBV11-3 and TRBJ1-6; D remains ambiguous. Trimming stripped 2 bases from V and 7 bases from J, with 12 bases between. CDR3 size: 15 residues. The germline gives CDR1 SGHNT, CDR2 YENEEA. The CDR3 nucleotides read TGTGCCAGCAGCTTATTAAGGGAAGGCAATTCACCCCTCCACTTT. Encoded protein: CASSLLREGNSPLHF.

This clonotype was seen repeatedly, ten times or more. V is TRBV6-1 and J is TRBJ1-6, with a possible D match to TRBD1 (5 bases). This CDR3 region has 15 residues. The V end lost 1 base, the J end lost 6 bases, and 10 bases lay between the germline ends. In germline, CDR1 is MNHNS, CDR2 SASEGT. The CDR3 loop is CASSEGAGGNSPLHF. The DNA of the CDR3 is TGTGCCAGCAGTGAAGGGGCCGGGGGTAATTCACCCCTCCACTTT.

This clonotype appeared a few times. This may stem from a read error, because a much larger clone lies one nucleotide away. V usage is TRBV27 and J usage is TRBJ1-6; D gene unclear. Germline loops: CDR1 MNHEY, CDR2 SMNVEV (reference sequence). This CDR3 is 13 amino acids long. The CDR3 is CTRPYLYNSPLHF. DNA of the CDR3: TGTACCAGACCGTACCTCTATAATTCACCCCTCCACTTT.

This clonotype appeared many times. The genes are TRBV20-1 and TRBJ2-7; 9 bases agree with TRBD1. Germline CDR1 and CDR2: DFQATT and SNEGSKA (reference sequence). The trim removed 3 bases at V and 5 bases at J, leaving 5 bases unmatched. CDR3 length: 13 residues. The CDR3 DNA reads as TGCAGTGCTAGTTGGGACAGGGCCCACGAGCAGTACTTC. Translating it yields CSASWDRAHEQYF.

This clonotype was observed many times. The rearrangement joins TRBV28 to TRBJ1-2, with D hard to call. CDR1 MDHEN and CDR2 SYDVKM come from the germline V gene. The ends were cut back, 4 bases at V and 4 bases at J, with 7 bases in the middle. This CDR3 has 12 residues. The CDR3 loop is CASSSGPYGYTF. DNA of the CDR3: TGTGCCAGCAGTTCCGGACCCTATGGCTACACCTTC.

In regard to this clonotype: A much larger clone lies one base from this, so it may be a read error. CDR3 residues: CTSTQGGNYSPLHF. The CDR3 nucleotides are TGTACCAGCACCCAGGGGGGGAATTATTCACCCCTCCACTTT. The chain links TRBV12-3 or TRBV12-4 to TRBJ1-6, with 7 bases identical to TRBD1. This CDR3 is 14 amino acids long.

In its sample, this clonotype was seen many times. The chain links TRBV5-1 to TRBJ2-7, with TRBD1 matching over 9 bases. Germline V gene data show CDR1 as SGHRS and CDR2 as YFSETQ. The length of the CDR3 is 14 residues. V gave up 2 bases and J gave up 5 bases; unmatched junction bases: 5. CDR3 in DNA: TGCGCCAGCAGCTTATACAGGGGGCACGACGAGCAGTACTTC. It codes for CASSLYRGHDEQYF.

The rearrangement joins TRBV5-1 to TRBJ2-7; D not certain. Per germline, CDR1 SGHRS and CDR2 YFSETQ. CDR3 length: 13 residues. Trimming left V 1 base short and J 2 bases short, with 7 bases between. CDR3 amino acids: CASSLTSPYEQYF. The CDR3 DNA reads TGCGCCAGCAGCTTGACATCCCCCTACGAGCAGTACTTC.

This clonotype came up many times. The chain links TRBV20-1 to TRBJ2-7; no definite D call. Germline CDR1 reads DFQATT; CDR2 reads SNEGSKA (reference sequence). The CDR3 sequence is 15 residues long. Trimming took 8 bases from V and 0 from J, leaving 20 bases between them. Written as DNA, the CDR3 is TGCAGTCGCTCCGAAACGCTACGAAACTCCTACGAGCAGTACTTC. Translating gives CSRSETLRNSYEQYF.